This TCR beta chain is from a study of T cell responses to AZD1222 COVID-19 vaccine. Study-wide findings and caveats: Baseline antibody screening turned up just a handful of seropositive AZD1222 recipients. Dominant at 160-218 and 743-854, vaccine-associated CD4 TCRs also spanned spike. Donors were chiefly white British, with a greater number of females, and clonal diversity was perhaps underestimated.

Using immunoSEQ multiplex PCR, the repertoire was profiled, and TCRdb retains in-frame clones only, with some absent. Here the sample spans approximately 89,000 clones, over 80% being singletons. About this clone: Its matching antigen is unknown.

It was second doses at about 4 or about 12 weeks that were pooled. CDR3 length: 17 residues. The germline gives CDR1 LNHNV, CDR2 YYDKDF (reference sequence). Trimming cost V 0 bases and J 3 bases, with 15 bases left between them. This TCR came from an adult who received the AZD1222 COVID-19 vaccine. The J gene is TRBJ2-1, the V gene TRBV15; D is perhaps TRBD1 (5 bases). The input for sequencing was peripheral blood, taken 28 days after the second AZD1222 dose. The CDR3 is CATSRDFQGRGYNEQFF. In DNA form, the CDR3 reads TGTGCCACCAGCAGAGATTTTCAGGGAAGAGGCTACAATGAGCAGTTCTTC. Using reference TRBV15 and TRBJ2-1 for the parts outside the CDR3, the full variable domain is DAMVIQNPRYQVTQFGKPVTLSCSQTLNHNVMYWYQQKSSQAPKLLFHYYDKDFNNEADTPDNFQSRRPNTSFCFLDIRSPGLGDTAMYLCATSRDFQGRGYNEQFFGPGTRLTVL.